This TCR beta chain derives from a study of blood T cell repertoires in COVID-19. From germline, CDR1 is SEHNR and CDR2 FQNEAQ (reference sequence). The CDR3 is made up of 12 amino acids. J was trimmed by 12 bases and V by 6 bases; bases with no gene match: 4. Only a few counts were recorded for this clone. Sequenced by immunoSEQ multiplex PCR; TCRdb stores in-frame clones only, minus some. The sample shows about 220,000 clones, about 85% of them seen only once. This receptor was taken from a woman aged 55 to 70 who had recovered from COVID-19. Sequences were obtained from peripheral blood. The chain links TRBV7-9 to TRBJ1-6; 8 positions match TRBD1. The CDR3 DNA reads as TGTGCCAGCAGAAGTACAGGGGGACCCCTCCACTTT. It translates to CASRSTGGPLHF.